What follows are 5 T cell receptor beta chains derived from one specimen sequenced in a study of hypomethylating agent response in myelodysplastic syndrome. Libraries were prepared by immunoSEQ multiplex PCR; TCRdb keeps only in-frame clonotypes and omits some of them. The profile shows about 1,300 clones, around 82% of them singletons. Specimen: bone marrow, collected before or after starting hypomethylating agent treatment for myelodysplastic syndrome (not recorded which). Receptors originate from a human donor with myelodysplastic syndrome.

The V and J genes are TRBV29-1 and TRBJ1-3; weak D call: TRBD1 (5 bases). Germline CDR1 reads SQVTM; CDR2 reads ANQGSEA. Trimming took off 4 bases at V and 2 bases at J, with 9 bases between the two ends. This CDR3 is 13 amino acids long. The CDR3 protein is CSVGSGAGNTIYF. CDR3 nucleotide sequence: TGCAGCGTTGGTTCGGGGGCTGGAAACACCATATATTTT.

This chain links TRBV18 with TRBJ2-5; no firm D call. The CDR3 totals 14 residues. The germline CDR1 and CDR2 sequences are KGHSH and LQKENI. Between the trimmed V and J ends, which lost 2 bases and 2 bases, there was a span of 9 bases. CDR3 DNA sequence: TGTGCCAGCTCACCAACCAGTTCGCAAGAGACCCAGTACTTC. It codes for CASSPTSSQETQYF.

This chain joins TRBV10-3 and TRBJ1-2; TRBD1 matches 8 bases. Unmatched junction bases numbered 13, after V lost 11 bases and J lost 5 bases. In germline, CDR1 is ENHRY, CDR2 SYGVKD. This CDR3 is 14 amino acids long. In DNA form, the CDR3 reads TGTGCCCACGGACAGGGAACTTCCCTTTATGGCTACACCTTC. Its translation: CAHGQGTSLYGYTF.

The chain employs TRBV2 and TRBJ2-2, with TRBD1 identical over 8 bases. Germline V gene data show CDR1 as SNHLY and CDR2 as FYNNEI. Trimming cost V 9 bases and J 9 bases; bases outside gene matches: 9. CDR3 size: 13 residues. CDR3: CASQPQGARELFF. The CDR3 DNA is TGTGCCAGTCAGCCTCAGGGGGCCCGGGAGCTGTTTTTT. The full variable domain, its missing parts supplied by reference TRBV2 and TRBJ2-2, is EPEVTQTPSHQVTQMGQEVILRCVPISNHLYFYWYRQILGQKVEFLVSFYNNEISEKSEIFDDQFSVERPDGSNFTLKIRSTKLEDSAMYFCASQPQGARELFFGEGSRLTVL.

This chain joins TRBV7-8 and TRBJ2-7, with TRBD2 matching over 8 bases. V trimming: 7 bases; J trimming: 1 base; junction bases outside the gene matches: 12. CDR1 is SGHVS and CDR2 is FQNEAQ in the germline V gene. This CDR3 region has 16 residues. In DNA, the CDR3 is TGTGCCAGCACTCTTTCCCGGATAGCGGGATCCTACGAGCAGTACTTC. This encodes CASTLSRIAGSYEQYF.